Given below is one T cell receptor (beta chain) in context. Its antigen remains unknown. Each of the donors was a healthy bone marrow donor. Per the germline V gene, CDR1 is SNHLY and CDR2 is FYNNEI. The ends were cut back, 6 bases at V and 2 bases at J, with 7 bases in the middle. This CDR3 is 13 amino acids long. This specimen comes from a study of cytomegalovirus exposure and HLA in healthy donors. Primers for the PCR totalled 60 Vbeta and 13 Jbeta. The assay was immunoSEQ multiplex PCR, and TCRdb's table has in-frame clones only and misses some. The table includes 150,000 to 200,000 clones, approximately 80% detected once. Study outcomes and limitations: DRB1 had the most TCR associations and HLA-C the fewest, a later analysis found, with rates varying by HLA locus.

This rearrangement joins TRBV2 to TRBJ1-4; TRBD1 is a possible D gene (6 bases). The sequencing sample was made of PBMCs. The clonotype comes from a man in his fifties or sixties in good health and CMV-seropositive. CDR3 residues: CASRRGTNEKLFF. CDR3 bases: TGTGCCAGCAGAAGGGGGACTAATGAAAAACTGTTTTTT.